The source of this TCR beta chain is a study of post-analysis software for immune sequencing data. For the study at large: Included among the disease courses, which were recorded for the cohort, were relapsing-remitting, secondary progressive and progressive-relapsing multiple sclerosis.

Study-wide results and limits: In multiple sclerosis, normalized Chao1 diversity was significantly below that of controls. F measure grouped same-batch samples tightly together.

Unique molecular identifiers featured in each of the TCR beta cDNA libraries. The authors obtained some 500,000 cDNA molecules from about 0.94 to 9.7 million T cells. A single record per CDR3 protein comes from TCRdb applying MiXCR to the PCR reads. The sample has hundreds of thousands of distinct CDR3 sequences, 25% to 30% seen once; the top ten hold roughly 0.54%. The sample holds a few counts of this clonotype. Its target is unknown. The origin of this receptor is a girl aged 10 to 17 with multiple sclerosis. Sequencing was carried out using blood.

As DNA, the CDR3 is TGTGCCAGCAGCCTACAACAAACAGATACGCAGTATTTT. The encoded protein is CASSLQQTDTQYF. The chain combines TRBV7-2 with TRBJ2-3; D call uncertain. Between the trimmed V and J ends, which lost 5 bases and 3 bases, there was a span of 9 bases. This CDR3 has 13 amino acids. Germline V CDR1 and CDR2: SGHTA, FQGNSA.